This T cell receptor beta chain appears in the sequencing data of a study of molecular identifiers for immune sequencing clone quantification. TCRdb re-derived calls from the PCR reads in MiXCR, one entry per CDR3 protein. This repertoire shows around 470,000 distinct CDR3 sequences, over 20% found once; its top ten account for around 0.84%. As regards this clonotype: The antigen is undetermined.

The study's findings and limits: Whereas clones above 20 RNA copies held under 1% of naive-cell molecules, they held over 97% of effector molecules. Identical TCR molecules can share a barcode, and this sharing could underestimate highly expanded clone sizes.

The V and J ends lost 1 base and 0 bases respectively, with 13 bases between them. The CDR3 spans 16 residues. In germline, CDR1 is SGHVS, CDR2 FNYEAQ. Material: naive CD8+ T cells from blood, with Jurkat cell RNA spiked in. The subset is: FACS-sorted CD8+CD4-CCR7+CD45RA+ naive T cells. The rearrangement uses TRBV7-6 and TRBJ2-7, with TRBD1 as a possible D gene (5 bases). This receptor was taken from a human donor in good health. Some libraries in this study had Jurkat cell RNA spiked in. CDR3 sequence: CASSLGWGQFSYEQYF. CDR3 nucleotide sequence: TGTGCCAGCAGCTTAGGATGGGGCCAATTCTCCTACGAGCAGTACTTC.